The sequence of this T cell receptor beta chain was determined in a study of T cell clusters in autoimmune cytopenias. General study findings and limits: Primary autoimmune cytopenia patients appeared to lack physiological T cell clusters present in healthy donors.

Worth noting for this clonotype: What it binds is not known.

Roughly 40,000 genome equivalents of blood DNA were amplified for TRB. TRB rearrangements were amplified by touch-down multiplex PCR with mixed TRB-A/B primers. TCRdb reprocessed the multiplex PCR reads, keeping one entry per CDR3 protein, no DNA. This table holds about 11,000 distinct CDR3 sequences. The CDR3 runs to 13 residues. The germline CDR1 and CDR2 sequences are SGHDT and YYEEEE. The same sample was also used in a study of T cell repertoires in aging, cancer and after chemotherapy. That work contributes: Age-matched healthy donors had significantly more diverse, less clonal blood TCR repertoires than untreated cancer patients.

This chain joins TRBV5-6 and TRBJ1-6; TCRdb gives TRBD1 as the D gene, but with no DNA this cannot be confirmed. Sequences were obtained from peripheral blood. This receptor was obtained from a human donor in good health. CDR3 sequence reads: CASSVNPDSPLHF.